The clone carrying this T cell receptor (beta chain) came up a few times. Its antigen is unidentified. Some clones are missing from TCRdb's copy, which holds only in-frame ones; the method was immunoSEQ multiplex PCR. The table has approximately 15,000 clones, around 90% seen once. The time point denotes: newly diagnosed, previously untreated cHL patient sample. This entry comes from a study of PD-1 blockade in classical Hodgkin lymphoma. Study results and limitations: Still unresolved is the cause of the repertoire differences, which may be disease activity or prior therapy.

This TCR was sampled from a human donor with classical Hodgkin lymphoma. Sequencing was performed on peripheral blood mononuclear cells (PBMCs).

CDR3 protein: CASSKQGPDTEAFF. The CDR3 nucleotides read TGTGCCAGTAGTAAACAGGGACCGGACACTGAAGCTTTCTTT. This rearrangement joins TRBV19 to TRBJ1-1; the D gene is possibly TRBD1 (6 bases). Trimming removed 4 bases from V and 3 bases from J, with 12 bases in between. Germline V CDR1 and CDR2: LNHDA, SQIVND (reference sequence). This CDR3 has 14 residues. Filled out from reference TRBV19 and TRBJ1-1, the complete variable domain reads DGGITQSPKYLFRKEGQNVTLSCEQNLNHDAMYWYRQDPGQGLRLIYYSQIVNDFQKGDIAEGYSVSREKKESFPLTVTSAQKNPTAFYLCASSKQGPDTEAFFGQGTRLTVV.